The sequence of this T cell receptor (beta chain) was determined in a study of blood T cell repertoires in COVID-19. The length of the CDR3 is 11 residues. The V end lost 3 bases, the J end lost 5 bases, and 3 bases lay between the germline ends. Germline CDR1 and CDR2: SGHRS and YFSETQ. This table comes from immunoSEQ multiplex PCR, and its TCRdb copy is limited to in-frame clones, with some not included. The sample lists approximately 170,000 clones, around four fifths occurring once. The TCR comes from a woman aged 50 to 60 who had recovered from COVID-19. The material sequenced was PBMCs or T cells enriched from blood (not recorded which). V usage is TRBV5-1 and J usage is TRBJ2-1; D unresolved. CDR3 protein: CASSSHNEQFF. The CDR3 DNA sequence: TGCGCCAGCAGCTCTCACAATGAGCAGTTCTTC.